These T cell receptor beta chains were read from a single sample in a study of CD8 T cells in ankylosing spondylitis. TCRdb re-called the 5' RACE reads with MiXCR, one entry per CDR3 protein. The table lists about 250,000 distinct CDR3 sequences, around 8% of them singletons, with about 5% in the top ten. Sequencing used blood, either unsorted or a sorted T cell fraction (not recorded which). The receptors derive from a female donor with ankylosing spondylitis or in good health (not recorded which). Both conserved end residues are part of each CDR3. Each record gives: CDR3 DNA, CDR3 protein, D gene, V gene, clone size, J gene. A D gene is named only where the DNA matches it firmly. Not all rows give a size; the values are once, few, many and, for expanded clones, a class.

TGCAGTGCAGCCGGGACCTCACCTCTCGGGCAGTTCTTC,CSAAGTSPLGQFF,.,TRBV20-1,many,TRBJ2-1
TGCGCCAGCAGCTTGGTTCAAACAGGGTCTAACGTCCTGACTTTC,CASSLVQTGSNVLTF,.,TRBV5-1,many,TRBJ2-6
TGTGCCAGCAGCCGTAAAAGCGGGTCGAGACTTTACAATGAGCAGTTCTTC,CASSRKSGSRLYNEQFF,.,TRBV28,many,TRBJ2-1
TGTGCCATCAGCCCCGGGCTCCGGCCTAACTATGGCTACACCTTC,CAISPGLRPNYGYTF,.,TRBV10-3,.,TRBJ1-2
TGTGCCAGCAGTTTACGTCAAATCACAGGGGGCGCGGGCTATGGCTACACCTTC,CASSLRQITGGAGYGYTF,TRBD1,TRBV27,many,TRBJ1-2
TGTGCCAGCAGCTTGGGGGTCGGTACATATGGCTACACCTTC,CASSLGVGTYGYTF,.,TRBV7-3,many,TRBJ1-2
TGCAGTGCTAAGAGAGACAGGGTAGACTATGGCTACACCTTC,CSAKRDRVDYGYTF,TRBD1,TRBV20-1,many,TRBJ1-2
TGTGCCAGCAGTTTAGCGCGGACCGGAGAAGCTTTCTTT,CASSLARTGEAFF,.,TRBV12-3/TRBV12-4,many,TRBJ1-1
TGTGCCAGCAGCCTGTGGGGATCCGAGGCGAACTATGGCTACACCTTC,CASSLWGSEANYGYTF,.,TRBV12-3/TRBV12-4,many,TRBJ1-2
TGTGCCAGCAGCCAAGATGGGCTAGCGGGAATGAACACCGGGGAGCTGTTTTTT,CASSQDGLAGMNTGELFF,TRBD2,TRBV3-1,many,TRBJ2-2
TGTGCCAGCAGCTTTGGACGGAACTCTGGAAACACCATATATTTT,CASSFGRNSGNTIYF,.,TRBV11-2,many,TRBJ1-3
TGTGCCAGCAGTCCCACACGGCGCGAGCAGTACTTC,CASSPTRREQYF,.,TRBV12-3/TRBV12-4,many,TRBJ2-7
TGTGCCAGCACCCCCAGGGGGAGCGTTACCTACGAGCAGTACTTC,CASTPRGSVTYEQYF,TRBD1,TRBV7-2,.,TRBJ2-7
TGTGCCAGCAGCTTAGGACAGGCCATTTTGGCCTTC,CASSLGQAILAF,.,TRBV7-9,.,TRBJ1-2
TGTGCCAGCAGTTACGGACCCTCGTCGTACTTC,CASSYGPSSYF,.,TRBV6-2/TRBV6-3,many,TRBJ2-4
TGTGCCAGCAGCAAACGAGGGAGTGATCAGCCCCAGCATTTT,CASSKRGSDQPQHF,.,TRBV21-1,many,TRBJ1-5
TGTGCCAGCAGCTTACCCACCGGGACTAGCGGGAGGGGGAATGAGCAGTTCTTC,CASSLPTGTSGRGNEQFF,TRBD2,TRBV7-8,many,TRBJ2-1
TGTGCCAGTAGTATCTCGGCCGACGGGGCTGAAGCTTTCTTT,CASSISADGAEAFF,.,TRBV19,many,TRBJ1-1
TGTGCCAGCAGCGCCCGGGACTTTGGGAATCAGCCCCAGCATTTT,CASSARDFGNQPQHF,.,TRBV5-5,many,TRBJ1-5